This T cell receptor beta chain was obtained from a study of Ad26.COV2.S vaccination and SARS-CoV-2 variants. Study overall: Intramuscular Ad26.COV2.S doses were given once or twice, 56 days apart.

About this clone itself: What it binds is unknown. Compared with germline, one end of the junction differs, possibly owing to a read error.

The assay was immunoSEQ multiplex PCR, and TCRdb's table has in-frame clones only and misses some. The sample includes around 450,000 clones, roughly 91% seen only once; the top ten take around 4.2%. Findings and limits, study-wide: Substantial breadth in spike-specific CD8+ and CD4+ T cell responses was reportedly seen after vaccination.

Treatment denoted: roughly 20 received Ad26.COV2.S at low or high dose, single or two shots; 5 received placebo; per-sample allocation not given. Specimen acquisition occurred on day 63 following the initial vaccine or placebo injection. A Boston donor was an adult aged 18-55 years. An Ad26 vector expressing Wuhan-strain SARS-CoV-2 spike constituted the vaccine. Germline V gene lookup returns CDR1 SSHAT and CDR2 FNYEAQ (reference sequence). This CDR3 spans 15 amino acids. The receptor comes from a person between 18 and 65 years old who received the Ad26.COV2.S COVID-19 vaccine or a placebo. This rearrangement joins TRBV7-7 to TRBJ2-3, with a weak D call TRBD2 (5 bases). The source material was peripheral blood, sampled in a trial of Ad26.COV2.S vaccine versus placebo. CDR3 nucleotides: TGTGCTAGCAGCCCGACCAGGACTAGCACAGATACGCAGTATTTT. As protein: CASSPTRTSTDTQYF.